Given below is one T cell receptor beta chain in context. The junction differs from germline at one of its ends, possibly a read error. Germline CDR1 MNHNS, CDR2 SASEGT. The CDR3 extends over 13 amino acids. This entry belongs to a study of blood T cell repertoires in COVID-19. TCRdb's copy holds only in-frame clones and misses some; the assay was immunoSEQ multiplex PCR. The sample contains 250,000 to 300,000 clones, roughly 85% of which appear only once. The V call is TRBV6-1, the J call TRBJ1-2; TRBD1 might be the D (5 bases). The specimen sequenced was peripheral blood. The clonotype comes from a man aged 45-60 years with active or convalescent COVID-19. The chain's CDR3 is CASSEGTWYAYTF. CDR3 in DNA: TGTGCCAGCAGTGAAGGGACATGGTATGCCTACACCTTC.